Listed here are 22 T cell receptor beta chains from one sample, sequenced in a study of CXCR3-negative and CXCR3-positive naive CD8 T cells. Study-wide results and limits: More hydrophobic TRB CDR3s occurred in CXCR3-positive than in CXCR3-negative naive cells.

UMI-labeled TRB cDNA libraries were prepared by 5' RACE. For each CDR3 protein, TCRdb gives one entry from its re-call of the 5' RACE reads, without DNA. This sample lists 55,000 to 70,000 distinct CDR3 sequences; its ten largest clones have 0.5% to 0.6%. Their target antigens are unknown. The specimen sequenced was naive CXCR3+ CD8+ T cells from blood. Regarding subset: CD45RO-CCR7+CD27+CD95- naive CD8+ T cells expressing CXCR3 (TNR3+). Source of these receptors: a human donor in good health. Some clones in this sample may be carry-over from other donors' samples.

The J gene is TRBJ2-7, the V gene TRBV7-9; TCRdb calls TRBD1, which cannot be checked without DNA. The CDR3 runs to 15 residues. Germline-derived CDR1 and CDR2 are SEHNR and FQNEAQ (reference sequence). The CDR3 protein is CASSPRTGGSYEQYF.

The V and J genes are TRBV9 and TRBJ2-2. CDR1 and CDR2 (germline): SGDLS, YYNGEE. CDR3 length equals 15 residues. This CDR3 reads CASSAGSSNTGELFF.

The chain carries TRBV6-2 or TRBV6-3 and TRBJ1-5. Per the germline V gene, CDR1 is MNHEY and CDR2 is SVGEGT. CDR3 size: 15 residues. The CDR3 loop reads CASSSGRNSNQPQHF.

The chain has TRBV29-1 and TRBJ2-7; TCRdb proposes TRBD2, but this gene call is untestable without DNA. This CDR3 comprises 13 residues. Germline CDR1 is SQVTM and CDR2 is ANQGSEA. The CDR3: CSVEKALTYEQYF.

The chain links TRBV29-1 to TRBJ2-1; the D gene TCRdb calls, TRBD2, cannot be checked with no DNA. Germline V CDR1 and CDR2: SQVTM, ANQGSEA. This CDR3 spans 14 amino acids. The CDR3 reads CSSDPANSYNEQFF.

The chain joins TRBV5-1 to TRBJ1-5; TCRdb calls TRBD1, which cannot be checked without DNA. The CDR3 length is 15 residues. CDR1 and CDR2 from the germline V gene are SGHRS and YFSETQ. CDR3 region: CASSLTGGGNQPQHF.

The rearrangement uses TRBV7-6 and TRBJ2-5; TCRdb indicates TRBD1, and absent DNA this call remains unverified. Germline-derived CDR1 and CDR2 are SGHVS and FNYEAQ. The CDR3 has 16 residues. CDR3 protein: CASSPQGERLQETQYF.

V gene TRBV20-1 combines with J gene TRBJ2-1; TCRdb indicates TRBD1, and absent DNA this call remains unverified. Germline lookup yields CDR1 DFQATT and CDR2 SNEGSKA (reference sequence). The CDR3 consists of 15 residues. The CDR3 sequence is CSANDRGQTYNEQFF.

V and J are TRBV7-9 and TRBJ2-5. The germline V gene has CDR1 SEHNR and CDR2 FQNEAQ (reference sequence). The CDR3 is 14 residues long. The CDR3 protein is CASSSALGQETQYF.

The CDR3 spells CASSLFGDIPYNEQFF. The rearrangement uses TRBV7-2 and TRBJ2-1. CDR3 size: 16 residues. Germline values: CDR1 SGHTA, CDR2 FQGNSA.

The chain uses TRBV27 and TRBJ2-7; TCRdb proposes TRBD1, but this gene call is untestable without DNA. CDR1 and CDR2 from the germline V gene are MNHEY and SMNVEV (reference sequence). This CDR3 contains 14 residues. The CDR3: CASSLSGTSYEQYF.

This sequence joins TRBV27 and TRBJ2-1; TCRdb's D call, TRBD1, is unchecked because there is no DNA. The length of the CDR3 is 14 residues. Germline assignment: CDR1 MNHEY and CDR2 SMNVEV (reference sequence). The CDR3 loop reads CASSLAGANNEQFF.

The chain recombines TRBV10-2 with TRBJ2-3. There are 11 residues in the CDR3. The V gene's germline CDR1 is WSHSY and CDR2 SAAADI. CDR3 amino acids: CASYDTDTQYF.

This sequence joins TRBV7-9 and TRBJ1-1; the D gene TCRdb calls, TRBD1, cannot be checked with no DNA. CDR3 length: 17 amino acids. CDR1 and CDR2 from the germline V gene are SEHNR and FQNEAQ (reference sequence). The CDR3 region is CASSSAGQAEGNTEAFF.

The chain recombines TRBV13 with TRBJ2-3; the TRBD2 assignment by TCRdb is unverifiable without DNA. Germline V gives CDR1 PRHDT, CDR2 FYEKMQ (reference sequence). The CDR3 covers 15 residues. CDR3 sequence: CAGSSQLADTDTQYF.

The chain links TRBV7-9 to TRBJ2-1; TCRdb proposes TRBD1, but this gene call is untestable without DNA. CDR1 SEHNR and CDR2 FQNEAQ come from the germline V gene (reference sequence). The CDR3 is 15 amino acids. The chain's CDR3 is CASSEEGGLNNEQFF.

This chain joins TRBV12-5 and TRBJ2-1; TCRdb gives TRBD1 as the D gene, but with no DNA this cannot be confirmed. The CDR3 is made up of 12 amino acids. Germline assignment: CDR1 LGHNT and CDR2 FRNRAP. The CDR3 reads CASGFDGGEQFF.

This chain connects TRBV29-1 to TRBJ2-7; the TRBD1 assignment by TCRdb is unverifiable without DNA. This CDR3 has 12 residues. Per the germline V gene, CDR1 is SQVTM and CDR2 is ANQGSEA. The CDR3 here is CSADGGPDEQYF.

The CDR3 spells CASSHDSSGGSYEQYF. The rearrangement uses TRBV4-1 and TRBJ2-7; TCRdb returns TRBD2, unconfirmable since there is no DNA. Germline assignment: CDR1 MGHRA and CDR2 YSYEKL. CDR3 length: 16 residues.

The chain recombines TRBV9 with TRBJ2-2. The CDR3 sequence is 13 residues long. CDR1 is SGDLS and CDR2 is YYNGEE in the germline V gene. This chain's CDR3 is CASSVAGNGELFF.

This chain connects TRBV7-9 to TRBJ2-1; no DNA is available, so the TRBD1 call from TCRdb remains unchecked. CDR1 and CDR2 from the germline V gene are SEHNR and FQNEAQ (reference sequence). This CDR3 has 15 amino acids. CDR3 loop: CASSLSTSGGYEQFF. Supplemented by reference TRBV7-9 and TRBJ2-1, the full variable domain reads DTGVSQNPRHKITKRGQNVTFRCDPISEHNRLYWYRQTLGQGPEFLTYFQNEAQLEKSRLLSDRFSAERPKGSFSTLEIQRTEQGDSAMYLCASSLSTSGGYEQFFGPGTRLTVL.

The chain uses TRBV28 and TRBJ1-1; the TCRdb call, TRBD1, lacks DNA for checking. The CDR3 extends over 12 amino acids. Germline V CDR1 and CDR2: MDHEN, SYDVKM. The CDR3 protein is CASKGAFAEAFF.